These 18 T cell receptor beta chains share one sample of origin, sequenced in a study of T cell responses to AZD1222 COVID-19 vaccine. Generated by immunoSEQ multiplex PCR, the TCRdb table keeps only in-frame clones and is missing some. The repertoire has about 120,000 clones, over 80% of them found once; the top ten carry around 8%. The source was peripheral blood, collected 28 days after the second AZD1222 dose. The receptors here all came from an adult who received the AZD1222 COVID-19 vaccine.

The CDR3 region is CASSFGMTGGTEAFF. The DNA of the CDR3 is TGTGCCAGCAGCTTCGGCATGACAGGGGGTACTGAAGCTTTCTTT. The rearrangement joins TRBV7-9 to TRBJ1-1; 9 bases map to TRBD1. V gave up 3 bases and J gave up 5 bases; unmatched junction bases: 7. Per germline, CDR1 SEHNR and CDR2 FQNEAQ (reference sequence). CDR3 length equals 15 residues.

The chain joins TRBV18 to TRBJ1-6; D call uncertain. The CDR3 extends over 15 amino acids. The germline V gene has CDR1 KGHSH and CDR2 LQKENI. Trimming removed 4 bases from V and 0 bases from J, with 7 bases in between. CDR3 nucleotide sequence: TGTGCCAGCTCACTAGCAAGCTCCTATAATTCACCCCTCCACTTT. Its translation is CASSLASSYNSPLHF.

CDR3 nucleotide sequence: TGTGCCACCCTGACGGGAACTGGCGATGGCTACACCTTC. Its protein is CATLTGTGDGYTF. This rearrangement joins TRBV28 to TRBJ1-2; no clear D gene. This CDR3 region has 13 residues. Germline CDR1 and CDR2: MDHEN and SYDVKM. V was trimmed by 10 bases and J by 6 bases, leaving 18 bases between them.

The CDR3 reads CASSLGSTDTQYF. The CDR3 region has the DNA TGTGCCAGCAGCTTAGGGAGCACAGATACGCAGTATTTT. The chain has TRBV7-9 and TRBJ2-3; D remains ambiguous. The CDR3 is 13 amino acids. Germline CDR1 reads SEHNR; CDR2 reads FQNEAQ (reference sequence). The germline V and J ends were trimmed by 1 base and 0 bases, with 2 bases remaining between them.

The chain couples TRBV10-2 to TRBJ1-5; 9 bases are shared with TRBD1. Losses at the gene ends were 3 bases for V and 3 bases for J; bases not matched to a gene: 3. The CDR3 spans 15 residues. Germline-derived CDR1 and CDR2 are WSHSY and SAAADI. CDR3 in DNA: TGCGCCAGCAGTGATAGACAGGGGGACAATCAGCCCCAGCATTTT. It specifies CASSDRQGDNQPQHF.

J is TRBJ1-6 and V is TRBV28; D is unclear. Germline V gives CDR1 MDHEN, CDR2 SYDVKM. V dropped 2 bases and J dropped 9 bases, with 11 bases sitting between them. This CDR3 is 14 amino acids long. CDR3 coding DNA: TGTGCCAGCAGTTTACGGAGGGTTGCTTCACCCCTCCACTTT. It yields the protein CASSLRRVASPLHF.

The chain couples TRBV27 to TRBJ1-2; D remains unclear. Trimming shortened V by 1 base and J by 7 bases, and 10 bases separated the two germline ends. This CDR3 comprises 13 residues. Germline V gene lookup returns CDR1 MNHEY and CDR2 SMNVEV (reference sequence). CDR3: CASSLWASPGYTF. The CDR3 DNA sequence: TGTGCCAGCAGTTTATGGGCAAGCCCTGGCTACACCTTC.

The chain is built from TRBV5-4 and TRBJ2-2; D assignment may be TRBD1 or TRBD2 (5 bases each). CDR1 is SGHNT, CDR2 YYREEE, per germline (reference sequence). With 3 bases removed from V and 6 bases from J, the gap between germline ends came to 18 bases. The CDR3 loop spans 16 amino acids. The CDR3 nucleotides are TGTGCCAGCAGCTCCTTGGGGACGTTCCGGGCCGGGGAGCTGTTTTTT. It specifies CASSSLGTFRAGELFF. Full variable domain (rest looked up from reference TRBV5-4 and TRBJ2-2): ETGVTQSPTHLIKTRGQQVTLRCSSQSGHNTVSWYQQALGQGPQFIFQYYREEENGRGNFPPRFSGLQFPNYSSELNVNALELDDSALYLCASSSLGTFRAGELFFGEGSRLTVL.

The rearrangement links TRBV19 to TRBJ2-7, with a possible D match to TRBD2 (5 bases). CDR3 length equals 12 residues. V lost 5 bases to trimming and J lost 5 bases, with 10 bases between them. CDR1 is LNHDA and CDR2 is SQIVND in the germline V gene (reference sequence). The CDR3 nucleotides read TGTGCCAGTAGTGAGGACTTTCACGAGCAGTACTTC. Protein sequence: CASSEDFHEQYF.

This clone has a single count. V usage is TRBV15 and J usage is TRBJ2-1, with 10 bases that match TRBD2. The CDR3 contains 15 residues. From germline, CDR1 is LNHNV and CDR2 YYDKDF (reference sequence). The V and J ends lost 2 bases and 8 bases, in that order; junction bases with no gene match: 6. The CDR3, as DNA: TGTGCCACCAGCAGATCGGGACTAGCGCAGGATGAGCAGTTCTTC. Translation: CATSRSGLAQDEQFF.

This clone was seen a few times. Other DNA variants within this sample encode the same CDR3. V usage is TRBV9 and J usage is TRBJ1-1, with TRBD1 identical over 9 bases. Germline V gives CDR1 SGDLS, CDR2 YYNGEE. V lost 3 bases to trimming and J lost 5 bases; unmatched junction nucleotides: 5. The CDR3 is 14 residues long. CDR3 residues: CASSAQTGGTEAFF. CDR3 in DNA: TGTGCCAGCAGCGCGCAGACAGGGGGGACTGAAGCTTTCTTT. Supplemented by reference TRBV9 and TRBJ1-1, the full variable domain reads DSGVTQTPKHLITATGQRVTLRCSPRSGDLSVYWYQQSLDQGLQFLIQYYNGEERAKGNILERFSAQQFPDLHSELNLSSLELGDSALYFCASSAQTGGTEAFFGQGTRLTVV.

The chain carries TRBV15 and TRBJ1-5; 8 bases align to TRBD1. The CDR3 spans 18 residues. V was clipped by 0 bases and J by 6 bases; unmatched bases: 13. Germline values: CDR1 LNHNV, CDR2 YYDKDF (reference sequence). DNA for the CDR3: TGTGCCACCAGCAGAGATGATACAACCAGGGGGCTAGGTCAGCCCCAGCATTTT. This codes for CATSRDDTTRGLGQPQHF.

The rearrangement joins TRBV28 to TRBJ2-7; TRBD2 matches at 7 bases. Germline loops: CDR1 MDHEN, CDR2 SYDVKM. V gave up 5 bases and J gave up 4 bases; unmatched junction bases: 11. This CDR3 is 15 amino acids long. CDR3 nucleotide sequence: TGTGCCAGCAGTGAACACGGGGGGTTCTGGTACGAGCAGTACTTC. Protein: CASSEHGGFWYEQYF.

The chain carries TRBV7-2 and TRBJ1-5, with D uncertain. V was shortened by 2 bases and J by 7 bases, with 21 bases between the two germline ends. Germline lookup yields CDR1 SGHTA and CDR2 FQGNSA. The CDR3 extends over 17 amino acids. The CDR3 DNA sequence: TGTGCCAGCAGCTTATCTAGGGAGGGTCTCCTGCTCCAGCCCCAGCATTTT. Protein product: CASSLSREGLLLQPQHF.

The rearrangement uses TRBV5-1 and TRBJ1-4, with TRBD1 matching over 11 bases. This CDR3 is built from 15 residues. CDR1 and CDR2 from the germline V gene are SGHRS and YFSETQ. J gave up 8 bases and V 4 bases, and 7 bases lay outside the gene matches. The CDR3 nucleotides read TGCGCCAGCAGCCCAAGCGGGACAGGGGGAGAAAAACTGTTTTTT. Protein: CASSPSGTGGEKLFF. Full variable domain (remainder filled in from reference TRBV5-1 and TRBJ1-4): KAGVTQTPRYLIKTRGQQVTLSCSPISGHRSVSWYQQTPGQGLQFLFEYFSETQRNKGNFPGRFSGRQFSNSRSEMNVSTLELGDSALYLCASSPSGTGGEKLFFGSGTQLSVL.

The rearrangement uses TRBV7-9 and TRBJ2-1; D remains ambiguous. CDR3 length: 14 amino acids. CDR1 is SEHNR and CDR2 is FQNEAQ in the germline V gene (reference sequence). Trimming left V 5 bases short and J 1 base short, with 9 bases between. DNA of the CDR3: TGTGCCAGCAGCCGAGAGCCATCCTACAATGAGCAGTTCTTC. It codes for CASSREPSYNEQFF.

The genes are TRBV23-1 and TRBJ1-2; perhaps TRBD1 as D (6 bases). TRBV23-1 is filed as an ORF, its function uncertain. CDR3 size: 14 residues. V was clipped by 4 bases and J by 4 bases, with 13 bases between them. The CDR3 is CASSRYRDPYGYTF. CDR3 bases: TGCGCCAGCAGTCGATACAGGGACCCCTATGGCTACACCTTC.

The CDR3, as DNA: TGCGCCAGCAGCCAAGATCCCCCTAGCGTCACCTACAATGAGCAGTTCTTC. Translating gives CASSQDPPSVTYNEQFF. The chain carries TRBV4-1 and TRBJ2-1; possible D gene TRBD2, 6 bases. The V end lost 0 bases, the J end lost 2 bases, and 14 bases lay between the germline ends. Germline CDR1 reads MGHRA; CDR2 reads YSYEKL. The CDR3 has 17 residues.